A selection of T cell receptor beta chains follows, all from one sample in a study of T cell responses to AZD1222 COVID-19 vaccine. Profiling relied on immunoSEQ multiplex PCR, and the TCRdb table lists in-frame clones only, not all of them. The table has around 130,000 clones, approximately 91% seen once. The sample was peripheral blood, taken 28 days after the second AZD1222 dose. The receptors derive from an adult who received the AZD1222 COVID-19 vaccine. CDR3s leave out the opening cysteine and the closing phenylalanine or tryptophan. Each record gives: V gene, D gene, clone size, J gene, CDR3 protein. D genes are given only for firm matches. Some rows have no size entry. The others give once, few or many, or a class for an expanded clone.

v_gene: TRBV14; d_gene: .; abundance: few; j_gene: TRBJ1-2; CDR3aa: ASSPRGHIYGYT
v_gene: TRBV30; d_gene: .; abundance: .; j_gene: TRBJ1-6; CDR3aa: AWSYDGNSPLH
v_gene: TRBV27; d_gene: .; abundance: .; j_gene: TRBJ1-1; CDR3aa: ASRDGAAEAF
v_gene: TRBV5-1; d_gene: TRBD1; abundance: .; j_gene: TRBJ2-7; CDR3aa: ASSPGQGLYEQY
v_gene: TRBV30; d_gene: TRBD1; abundance: .; j_gene: TRBJ2-5; CDR3aa: AWSTRRGYRETQY
v_gene: TRBV9; d_gene: .; abundance: .; j_gene: TRBJ1-6; CDR3aa: ASSSRAGNSPLH
v_gene: TRBV27; d_gene: TRBD2; abundance: .; j_gene: TRBJ2-7; CDR3aa: ASTPPGGGYEQY
v_gene: TRBV29-1; d_gene: TRBD1; abundance: .; j_gene: TRBJ1-2; CDR3aa: SVGVNRDRDGT
v_gene: TRBV30; d_gene: .; abundance: .; j_gene: TRBJ2-7; CDR3aa: AWGTGVYEQY
v_gene: TRBV7-9; d_gene: .; abundance: .; j_gene: TRBJ1-6; CDR3aa: ASSLRTADSPLH
v_gene: TRBV5-5; d_gene: .; abundance: .; j_gene: TRBJ2-7; CDR3aa: ASSFDRWGEQY
v_gene: TRBV19; d_gene: TRBD1; abundance: .; j_gene: TRBJ1-6; CDR3aa: ASIARTGNNSPLH
v_gene: TRBV4-1; d_gene: .; abundance: .; j_gene: TRBJ1-4; CDR3aa: ASSQGTVGTNEKLF
v_gene: TRBV7-2; d_gene: .; abundance: .; j_gene: TRBJ2-5; CDR3aa: ASLGGGGQETQY
v_gene: TRBV7-2; d_gene: .; abundance: .; j_gene: TRBJ1-2; CDR3aa: ASSPGADLWLT
v_gene: TRBV28; d_gene: .; abundance: few; j_gene: TRBJ2-7; CDR3aa: ASSLSPGVFYEQY
v_gene: TRBV18; d_gene: TRBD1; abundance: .; j_gene: TRBJ2-1; CDR3aa: ASSPGTGTYNEQF
v_gene: TRBV5-1; d_gene: TRBD2; abundance: .; j_gene: TRBJ2-1; CDR3aa: ASSSLAGSYNEQF
v_gene: TRBV3-1/TRBV3-2; d_gene: TRBD2; abundance: .; j_gene: TRBJ2-5; CDR3aa: ASSQVSSGGLQETQY
v_gene: TRBV5-1; d_gene: TRBD2; abundance: .; j_gene: TRBJ2-3; CDR3aa: ASSQTSGGADTQY
v_gene: TRBV7-2; d_gene: .; abundance: .; j_gene: TRBJ2-2; CDR3aa: ASSLLVGGTGELF
v_gene: TRBV7-9; d_gene: .; abundance: once; j_gene: TRBJ1-5; CDR3aa: ASRRLQGGAQH
v_gene: TRBV10-3; d_gene: .; abundance: .; j_gene: TRBJ1-4; CDR3aa: AISVVANEKLF
v_gene: TRBV6-5; d_gene: .; abundance: .; j_gene: TRBJ1-6; CDR3aa: ASSYAGVRSPLH
v_gene: TRBV29-1; d_gene: TRBD2; abundance: .; j_gene: TRBJ2-1; CDR3aa: SVGSGGASNEQF
v_gene: TRBV19; d_gene: .; abundance: .; j_gene: TRBJ2-1; CDR3aa: ASSSGSSYNEQF
v_gene: TRBV4-3; d_gene: TRBD1; abundance: few; j_gene: TRBJ2-5; CDR3aa: ASSQGDRWETQY
v_gene: TRBV19; d_gene: .; abundance: .; j_gene: TRBJ1-2; CDR3aa: ASKQGTSVYGYT